Each of the 23 T cell receptor beta chains below was sequenced from the same sample in a study of T cells of healthy individuals. Via MiXCR, TCRdb re-called the 5' RACE reads, giving one row per CDR3 protein. The table includes some 82,000 distinct CDR3 sequences, roughly 5% detected once. These receptors were collected from a female donor in good health.

There are a few counts of this clonotype. The CDR3 reads CAWSFSGSFSYGYTF. The CDR3 DNA is TGTGCCTGGAGTTTCTCGGGATCCTTCTCCTATGGCTACACCTTC. The rearrangement links TRBV30 to TRBJ1-2; unclear D gene. Germline CDR1 and CDR2: GTSNPN and SVGIG (reference sequence). V was shortened by 2 bases and J by 4 bases, with 17 bases between the two germline ends. The CDR3 spans 15 residues. Complete variable domain (other parts from reference TRBV30 and TRBJ1-2): SQTIHQWPATLVQPVGSPLSLECTVEGTSNPNLYWYRQAAGRGLQLLFYSVGIGQISSEVPQNLSASRPQDRQFILSSKKLLLSDSGFYLCAWSFSGSFSYGYTFGSGTRLTVV.

The chain is built from TRBV20-1 and TRBJ2-7, with D perhaps TRBD2 (6 bases). V lost 7 bases and J 4 bases, leaving 26 bases between the germline ends. CDR1 and CDR2 from the germline V gene are DFQATT and SNEGSKA (reference sequence). This CDR3 is built from 16 residues. The chain's CDR3 is CSVSDLTGTLFYEQYF. In nucleotides, the CDR3 is TGCAGTGTTAGTGACCTCACCGGGACTCTCTTTTACGAGCAGTACTTC.

V usage is TRBV21-1 and J usage is TRBJ1-1; the D call TRBD1 from the table was never checked on the DNA. TRBV21-1 is noted as a pseudogene. This CDR3 region has 14 residues. CDR3 in DNA: TGTGCCAGCAGCAAAGTGGAGACAGAATTGGAAGCTTTCTTT. It specifies CASSKVETELEAFF.

This clonotype has ten or more counts. The chain joins TRBV3-1 to TRBJ2-3, with 8 positions matching TRBD2. After removal of 3 bases from V and 3 bases from J, the junction contained 5 bases not matched to a gene. Looked up from germline, CDR1 is LGHDT and CDR2 is YNNKEL (reference sequence). The CDR3 runs 15 residues. The CDR3 region is CASSHYGGGTDTQYF. The CDR3 DNA sequence: TGTGCCAGCAGCCACTACGGGGGGGGTACAGATACGCAGTATTTT.

This clonotype was recorded a few times. The V call is TRBV7-9, the J call TRBJ2-5; D possibly uses TRBD1 or TRBD2 (5 bases each). Per germline, CDR1 SEHNR and CDR2 FQNEAQ (reference sequence). Trimming left V 7 bases short and J 3 bases short, with 12 bases between. The CDR3 spans 13 residues. The CDR3 protein is CASNGGVEETQYF. In nucleotides, the CDR3 is TGTGCCAGCAATGGGGGAGTTGAAGAGACCCAGTACTTC.

There are many counts of this clonotype. The chain has TRBV2 and TRBJ2-3, with 7 bases matching TRBD1. Germline V CDR1 and CDR2: SNHLY, FYNNEI. The junction had 9 bases not matched to a gene; V was cut back by 7 bases and J by 2 bases. The CDR3 spans 15 residues. Here the CDR3 reads CASKRTGLLTDTQYF. CDR3 DNA sequence: TGTGCCAGCAAGAGGACAGGCCTCCTCACAGATACGCAGTATTTT.

V gene TRBV5-8 combines with J gene TRBJ1-6; D may be TRBD1 (5 bases). The germline gives CDR1 SGHTS, CDR2 YDEGEE. V lost 4 bases and J lost 1, with 15 bases in between. CDR3 length: 17 amino acids. CDR3 loop: CASSQMGGLSYNSPLHF. CDR3 DNA: TGTGCCAGCAGCCAAATGGGGGGGTTGTCCTATAATTCACCCCTCCACTTT. Drawing the rest from reference TRBV5-8 and TRBJ1-6, the complete variable domain is EAGVTQSPTHLIKTRGQQATLRCSPISGHTSVYWYQQALGLGLQFLLWYDEGEERNRGNFPPRFSGRQFPNYSSELNVNALELEDSALYLCASSQMGGLSYNSPLHFGNGTRLTVT.

This clonotype was seen at least ten times. This chain links TRBV7-2 with TRBJ2-7, with 12 bases identical to TRBD1. Germline V gives CDR1 SGHTA, CDR2 FQGNSA. The length of the CDR3 is 15 residues. After removal of 4 bases from V and 5 bases from J, the junction contained 6 bases not matched to a gene. The CDR3 DNA follows: TGTGCCAGCAGCTGGGGGACAGGGGGCTTCGACGAGCAGTACTTC. Translated, it gives CASSWGTGGFDEQYF.

The J gene is TRBJ1-5, the V gene TRBV9; unclear D gene. The CDR3 is made up of 16 amino acids. Trimming took 3 bases from V and 0 from J, leaving 13 bases between them. Germline V gene lookup returns CDR1 SGDLS and CDR2 YYNGEE. CDR3 bases: TGTGCCAGCAGCGCGGTCACTGGGAATAGCAATCAGCCCCAGCATTTT. Protein: CASSAVTGNSNQPQHF.

This clonotype has only a few counts. The CDR3 loop reads CASSLEGGSTYEQYF. CDR3 nucleotides: TGTGCCAGCAGCTTAGAGGGGGGGTCAACCTACGAGCAGTACTTC. The rearrangement joins TRBV7-2 to TRBJ2-7; D might be TRBD2 (7 bases). V was pared by 1 base and J by 2 bases, with 12 bases between. This CDR3 comprises 15 residues. Germline V gene sequence: CDR1 SGHTA, CDR2 FQGNSA.

This clonotype came up many times. V is TRBV5-6 and J is TRBJ1-5; D is undetermined. The germline CDR1 and CDR2 sequences are SGHDT and YYEEEE. V was pared by 1 base and J by 7 bases, with 15 bases between. The CDR3 runs to 15 residues. The CDR3 DNA reads TGTGCCAGCAGCTTGAAGGAAACCCCAATCCAGCCCCAGCATTTT. This gives the protein CASSLKETPIQPQHF.

The genes are TRBV6-1 and TRBJ1-6, with 9 bases lining up with TRBD1. V trimming: 3 bases; J trimming: 9 bases; junction bases outside the gene matches: 9. Germline-derived CDR1 and CDR2 are MNHNS and SASEGT. There are 16 residues in the CDR3. This CDR3 is CASSELQGALGSPLHF. DNA of the CDR3: TGTGCCAGCAGTGAGCTACAGGGGGCTTTAGGTTCACCCCTCCACTTT.

This clonotype has only a few counts. V usage is TRBV29-1 and J usage is TRBJ1-1, with a possible D match to TRBD1 (6 bases). Germline V gene sequence: CDR1 SQVTM, CDR2 ANQGSEA. The CDR3 totals 11 residues. Trimming left V 6 bases short and J 4 bases short, with 9 bases between. In DNA, the CDR3 is TGCAGCGTGACAGGTATCACTGAAGCTTTCTTT. Translated, it gives CSVTGITEAFF.

This clonotype showed up many times. The chain couples TRBV6-6 to TRBJ2-1; no clear D gene. CDR1 is MNHNY, CDR2 SVGAGI, per germline (reference sequence). The CDR3 sequence is 16 residues long. V lost 4 bases and J 0 bases, leaving 13 bases between the germline ends. CDR3 sequence reads: CASSLTTESSYNEQFF. The CDR3 coding sequence is TGTGCCAGCAGTTTAACGACTGAAAGCTCCTACAATGAGCAGTTCTTC.

This clonotype was observed at least ten times. The gene calls are TRBV7-2 and TRBJ1-5; possible D gene TRBD1, 5 bases. The V gene's germline CDR1 is SGHTA and CDR2 FQGNSA. Trimming removed 1 base from V and 5 bases from J, with 12 bases in between. This CDR3 is built from 15 residues. The CDR3 bases are TGTGCCAGCAGCTTAGGGGCCAGGGATCATCAGCCCCAGCATTTT. Translation gives CASSLGARDHQPQHF.

This clonotype appeared many times. The V call is TRBV12-3 or TRBV12-4, the J call TRBJ2-1; possible D gene TRBD1, 6 bases. The CDR3 has 13 residues. V was clipped by 7 bases and J by 9 bases, with 16 bases between them. The CDR3 nucleotides read TGTGCCAGCAACAGGGTGGTTTCTGGTGAGCAGTTCTTC. Its translation is CASNRVVSGEQFF.

This clonotype has a count of ten or more. The V call is TRBV2, the J call TRBJ1-2, with D maybe TRBD1 (6 bases). V lost 6 bases and J lost 0, with 14 bases in between. The germline CDR1 and CDR2 sequences are SNHLY and FYNNEI. CDR3 length: 15 amino acids. In nucleotides, the CDR3 is TGTGCCAGCAGGACGTTCACAGGGACTAACTATGGCTACACCTTC. It codes for CASRTFTGTNYGYTF.

This clonotype was counted a few times. The chain recombines TRBV7-9 with TRBJ2-4; the D is unclear. V was trimmed by 3 bases and J by 6 bases, leaving 15 bases between them. The CDR3 runs 15 residues. The germline V gene has CDR1 SEHNR and CDR2 FQNEAQ (reference sequence). This CDR3 reads CASSFLPGPGNIQYF. CDR3 DNA sequence: TGTGCCAGCAGCTTCCTCCCAGGCCCCGGAAACATTCAGTACTTC.

In nucleotides, the CDR3 is TGTGCCAGCAGCCAAGCTGGGAGGACTGAAGCTTTCTTT. This gives the protein CASSQAGRTEAFF. The V and J genes are TRBV14 and TRBJ1-1; no clear D gene. Trimming removed 1 base from V and 5 bases from J, with 8 bases in between. This CDR3 has 13 amino acids. CDR1 and CDR2 (germline): SGHDN, FVKESK.

This clonotype was recorded at least ten times. This rearrangement joins TRBV7-9 to TRBJ2-1; D gene ambiguous. Germline V gene sequence: CDR1 SEHNR, CDR2 FQNEAQ (reference sequence). The V and J ends lost 4 bases and 5 bases respectively, with 12 bases between them. The CDR3 covers 14 residues. The CDR3 here is CASSSIRANNEQFF. The CDR3 nucleotides are TGTGCCAGCAGCTCCATCCGAGCGAACAATGAGCAGTTCTTC.

The chain couples TRBV20-1 to TRBJ2-4; D is perhaps TRBD2 (6 bases). The germline CDR1 and CDR2 sequences are DFQATT and SNEGSKA (reference sequence). The CDR3 is 15 amino acids. Trimming removed 3 bases at V and 0 bases at J, with 12 bases between. DNA for the CDR3: TGCAGTGCTAGTTTAGCGGAGCTAGCCAAAAACATTCAGTACTTC. The encoded protein is CSASLAELAKNIQYF.

This clonotype was detected a few times. This chain links TRBV14 with TRBJ2-3; D is unclear. Deletions cut 3 bases from V and 6 bases from J, with 4 bases between. The CDR3 has 11 residues. The V gene's germline CDR1 is SGHDN and CDR2 FVKESK. CDR3 in DNA: TGTGCCAGCAGCCAGTGGGATACGCAGTATTTT. Amino acids: CASSQWDTQYF.

This clonotype was recorded at least ten times. The rearrangement links TRBV5-1 to TRBJ1-1, with D perhaps matching TRBD1 (5 bases). Germline V gives CDR1 SGHRS, CDR2 YFSETQ. Trimming removed 4 bases at V and 11 bases at J, with 24 bases between. The CDR3 totals 15 residues. The CDR3, as DNA: TGCGCCAGCAGCCCGGGGGACGAGCTTCGACTTGGGGCTTTCTTT. It yields the protein CASSPGDELRLGAFF.